Presented here are 24 T cell receptor beta chains from one specimen sequenced in a study of shared clonotypes between healthy human individuals. Only in-frame clones appear in the TCRdb table, and some are missing; sequencing was by immunoSEQ multiplex PCR. Of approximately 2,300,000 clones detected, 85% to 95% appear once; the ten largest clones hold approximately 0.41%. Material for sequencing was naive CD4+ T cells from PBMCs. Subset in this sample: CD45RA+ positively selected. These receptors came from a man younger than 35 in good health. Some clones in this sample may be carry-over from other donors' samples.

The chain links TRBV5-4 to TRBJ2-1; 7 bases are a match to TRBD2. This CDR3 has 13 amino acids. The germline gives CDR1 SGHNT, CDR2 YYREEE (reference sequence). V was clipped by 8 bases and J by 6 bases; unmatched bases: 8. The CDR3 protein is CARAATSRNEQFF. The CDR3 nucleotides read TGTGCCAGAGCCGCGACTAGCCGCAATGAGCAGTTCTTC.

The chain recombines TRBV28 with TRBJ1-2; 7 nucleotides line up with TRBD1. Germline V CDR1 and CDR2: MDHEN, SYDVKM. The CDR3 totals 20 residues. Trimming cost V 2 bases and J 4 bases; bases outside gene matches: 22. DNA for the CDR3: TGTGCCAGCAGTTTACCAGGCTATTGGCAGACAGGGAAATCGTCCTATGGCTACACCTTC. It translates to CASSLPGYWQTGKSSYGYTF.

This CDR3 is CASSPLPGSSDEQFF. The CDR3 nucleotides are TGCGCCAGCAGCCCACTCCCGGGTAGCTCCGATGAGCAGTTCTTC. This chain joins TRBV5-1 and TRBJ2-1; no clear D gene. From germline, CDR1 is SGHRS and CDR2 YFSETQ. The CDR3 runs to 15 residues. The V end was cut by 4 bases, the J end by 8 bases, with 19 bases between.

The gene calls are TRBV5-1 and TRBJ2-1, with 7 bases matching TRBD1. Germline V gives CDR1 SGHRS, CDR2 YFSETQ. This CDR3 is built from 17 residues. The V and J ends lost 0 bases and 4 bases, in that order; junction bases with no gene match: 10. CDR3 region: CASSLAPPGQLYNEQFF. The CDR3 DNA follows: TGCGCCAGCAGCTTGGCCCCCCCGGGACAGCTATACAATGAGCAGTTCTTC.

The chain is built from TRBV14 and TRBJ2-5; 9 bases line up with TRBD2. Looked up from germline, CDR1 is SGHDN and CDR2 is FVKESK. With 2 bases clipped from V and 5 bases from J, the junction kept 6 bases outside the gene matches. This CDR3 comprises 15 residues. DNA for the CDR3: TGTGCCAGCAGCCAACCTAGCGGGATGGCGGAGACCCAGTACTTC. Its protein product is CASSQPSGMAETQYF.

The chain links TRBV28 to TRBJ2-5; D is perhaps TRBD1 or TRBD2 (5 bases each). V lost 3 bases and J lost 4, with 18 bases in between. From germline, CDR1 is MDHEN and CDR2 SYDVKM. The CDR3 has 16 residues. CDR3 coding DNA: TGTGCCAGCAGTTTGAGCGCCGGGGCGCGGTTAGAGACCCAGTACTTC. Translation gives CASSLSAGARLETQYF.

The V call is TRBV4-1, the J call TRBJ2-7, with D perhaps being TRBD1 or TRBD2 (5 bases each). Germline V CDR1 and CDR2: MGHRA, YSYEKL. This CDR3 comprises 16 residues. Deletions cut 0 bases from V and 3 bases from J, with 15 bases between. The CDR3 nucleotides are TGCGCCAGCAGCCAAGATTATCTGGGGGATCGCTACGAGCAGTACTTC. As protein: CASSQDYLGDRYEQYF.

In its sample, this clone was seen a few times. Other DNA sequences of this sample code for an identical CDR3. This rearrangement joins TRBV5-1 to TRBJ2-2; tentative D call: TRBD1 (5 bases). CDR3 length equals 13 residues. Trimming took 0 bases from V and 5 from J, leaving 5 bases between them. The germline V gene has CDR1 SGHRS and CDR2 YFSETQ. The CDR3 DNA reads as TGCGCCAGCAGCTTGGCAGGGACCGGGGAGCTGTTTTTT. Its protein is CASSLAGTGELFF.

This clone occurred once. The chain combines TRBV5-1 with TRBJ2-7; 7 nucleotides line up with TRBD2. The V and J ends lost 3 bases and 5 bases, in that order; junction bases with no gene match: 8. CDR3 length: 14 amino acids. Germline CDR1 reads SGHRS; CDR2 reads YFSETQ. The CDR3 DNA follows: TGCGCCAGCAGCTACGAGGGAGGGCCCCACGAGCAGTACTTC. It translates to CASSYEGGPHEQYF.

The chain is built from TRBV6-1 and TRBJ2-1, with a tentative D call TRBD2 (5 bases). V lost 7 bases and J lost 8, with 12 bases in between. The CDR3 is 12 residues long. From germline, CDR1 is MNHNS and CDR2 SASEGT. The CDR3 DNA follows: TGTGCCAGCACCCCTAGCATCCATGAGCAGTTCTTC. It translates to CASTPSIHEQFF.

The gene calls are TRBV14 and TRBJ2-7; D perhaps matches TRBD1 (6 bases). From germline, CDR1 is SGHDN and CDR2 FVKESK. V lost 0 bases and J 6 bases, leaving 15 bases between the germline ends. The CDR3 is made up of 15 amino acids. This CDR3 is CASSQESGVVFEQYF. Here the CDR3 DNA reads TGTGCCAGCAGCCAAGAGTCAGGGGTTGTCTTCGAGCAGTACTTC.

This chain links TRBV7-9 with TRBJ1-5; maybe TRBD1 (6 bases). Germline CDR1 and CDR2: SEHNR and FQNEAQ (reference sequence). The CDR3 has 13 amino acids. Trimming shortened V by 5 bases and J by 9 bases, and 14 bases separated the two germline ends. The CDR3 reads CASSPGGLMPQHF. In DNA form, the CDR3 reads TGTGCCAGCAGCCCGGGGGGGCTGATGCCCCAGCATTTT.

This chain uses TRBV7-6 with TRBJ2-1, with TRBD2 matching 12 bases. The CDR3 runs 14 residues. Trimming cost V 5 bases and J 9 bases; bases outside gene matches: 5. The germline V gene encodes CDR1 SGHVS and CDR2 FNYEAQ. The CDR3 nucleotides are TGTGCCAGCAGCGCACGGACTAGCGGGATTGAGCAGTTCTTC. Translating it yields CASSARTSGIEQFF.

The chain recombines TRBV6-6 with TRBJ2-3; 8 bases match TRBD1. V was pared by 6 bases and J by 6 bases, with 5 bases of the junction left unmatched. Germline V gene data show CDR1 as MNHNY and CDR2 as SVGAGI (reference sequence). The CDR3 spans 13 residues. DNA of the CDR3: TGTGCCAGCAGGACAAACAGGGGGGATACGCAGTATTTT. Translation: CASRTNRGDTQYF.

The chain recombines TRBV9 with TRBJ2-7; TRBD2 matches 9 bases. Per germline, CDR1 SGDLS and CDR2 YYNGEE. The CDR3 totals 14 residues. V gave up 4 bases and J gave up 3 bases; unmatched junction bases: 5. For the CDR3, the DNA is TGTGCCAGCAGCCCGCGGACTAGCGACTACGAGCAGTACTTC. It codes for CASSPRTSDYEQYF. Together with reference TRBV9 and TRBJ2-7, the CDR3 gives the full variable domain: DSGVTQTPKHLITATGQRVTLRCSPRSGDLSVYWYQQSLDQGLQFLIQYYNGEERAKGNILERFSAQQFPDLHSELNLSSLELGDSALYFCASSPRTSDYEQYFGPGTRLTVT.

V usage is TRBV9 and J usage is TRBJ2-1; D is ambiguous. Germline CDR1 and CDR2: SGDLS and YYNGEE. Trimming pared 2 bases from V and 6 bases from J, leaving 12 bases between. The CDR3 is made up of 14 amino acids. CDR3 nucleotide sequence: TGTGCCAGCAGCGTGTCACAGCCGAGCAATGAGCAGTTCTTC. Translating it yields CASSVSQPSNEQFF.

CDR3 loop: CASSSQPNYGYTF. The CDR3 DNA follows: TGTGCCAGCAGCTCACAACCCAACTATGGCTACACCTTC. The chain uses TRBV7-2 and TRBJ1-2; D call uncertain. Per germline, CDR1 SGHTA and CDR2 FQGNSA. The CDR3 has 13 amino acids. Deletions cut 4 bases from V and 2 bases from J, with 8 bases between.

V gene TRBV5-1 combines with J gene TRBJ2-1, with a weak D call TRBD2 (6 bases). The CDR3 length is 15 residues. Trimming stripped 2 bases from V and 8 bases from J, with 17 bases between. CDR1 is SGHRS, CDR2 YFSETQ, per germline. CDR3 sequence reads: CASSFSGGRIDEQFF. The CDR3 DNA is TGCGCCAGCAGCTTTAGCGGAGGGAGGATCGATGAGCAGTTCTTC.

This clone has only one observation. V is TRBV2 and J is TRBJ1-1; possibly TRBD1 for D (5 bases). This CDR3 has 13 amino acids. The germline V gene encodes CDR1 SNHLY and CDR2 FYNNEI. V lost 8 bases to trimming and J lost 5 bases, with 15 bases between them. The chain's CDR3 is CASWRVEGTEAFF. CDR3 DNA sequence: TGTGCCAGCTGGAGGGTTGAGGGGACTGAAGCTTTCTTT.

The rearrangement links TRBV6-6 to TRBJ2-5; D perhaps matches TRBD1 (5 bases). Germline lookup yields CDR1 MNHNY and CDR2 SVGAGI (reference sequence). The CDR3 is made up of 15 amino acids. V lost 0 bases and J 4 bases, leaving 12 bases between the germline ends. The DNA for the CDR3 is TGTGCCAGCAGTTACTCCAGGGCAAGAGGAGAGACCCAGTACTTC. Its protein product is CASSYSRARGETQYF.

J is TRBJ2-7 and V is TRBV19; 9 bases fit TRBD1. Germline CDR1 LNHDA, CDR2 SQIVND (reference sequence). CDR3 length: 14 amino acids. The V segment lost 4 bases and the J segment 5 bases; nucleotides outside the gene matches: 6. The chain's CDR3 is CASSSGQGNDEQYF. Written as DNA, the CDR3 is TGTGCCAGTAGTAGCGGACAGGGGAACGACGAGCAGTACTTC.

J is TRBJ2-1 and V is TRBV5-4, with D uncertain. The CDR3 has 13 residues. V lost 4 bases to trimming and J lost 4 bases, with 9 bases between them. CDR1 is SGHNT and CDR2 is YYREEE in the germline V gene (reference sequence). The CDR3 reads CASSPNRYNEQFF. The CDR3 nucleotides read TGTGCCAGCAGCCCCAACCGGTACAATGAGCAGTTCTTC.

Concerning this clone itself: Other DNA sequences in the sample encode the same CDR3. The chain employs TRBV5-1 and TRBJ2-5; 12 bases are a match to TRBD2. Losses at the gene ends were 3 bases for V and 2 bases for J; bases not matched to a gene: 5. CDR1 and CDR2 (germline): SGHRS, YFSETQ. The CDR3 has 16 residues. CDR3 DNA sequence: TGCGCCAGCAGCTCTGGACTAGCGGGGACGCAAGAGACCCAGTACTTC. It encodes CASSSGLAGTQETQYF.

The chain links TRBV19 to TRBJ1-1, with D hard to call. Between the trimmed V and J ends, which lost 3 bases and 1 base, there was a span of 9 bases. CDR1 and CDR2 from the germline V gene are LNHDA and SQIVND (reference sequence). This CDR3 spans 14 amino acids. The CDR3 DNA reads TGTGCCAGTAGTATTCTCTCCTCGAACACTGAAGCTTTCTTT. Protein: CASSILSSNTEAFF. The variable domain in full, with the rest retrieved from reference TRBV19 and TRBJ1-1, is DGGITQSPKYLFRKEGQNVTLSCEQNLNHDAMYWYRQDPGQGLRLIYYSQIVNDFQKGDIAEGYSVSREKKESFPLTVTSAQKNPTAFYLCASSILSSNTEAFFGQGTRLTVV.